This TCR beta chain was captured in a study of blood T cell repertoires in COVID-19. Study in general: Acute-phase and convalescent COVID-19 samples originated in the United States, Italy and Spain. The analysed material was cDNA or gDNA that came from T cells, B-cell-depleted T cells, or PBMCs.

How the authors handled the data: Estimation of nucleated cell counts relied on the amplification of reference gene primers. Assay used: immunoSEQ multiplex PCR; TCRdb lists only in-frame clones, some missing. The D gene and trimming were derived from the DNA, and the V and J assignments and clone size from that table. The table includes about 140,000 clones, approximately 89% detected once. V shed 0 bases and J shed 3 bases, with 7 bases lying between them. Per the germline V gene, CDR1 is SGHRS and CDR2 is YFSETQ. The CDR3 consists of 14 residues. The genes are TRBV5-1 and TRBJ1-5; no firm D call. The sequence came from a woman aged 50 to 65 with acute or convalescent COVID-19. Input material: peripheral blood. CDR3 sequence (DNA): TGCGCCAGCAGCTTGGGCCAGGTCAATCAGCCCCAGCATTTT. This sequence encodes CASSLGQVNQPQHF.